This T cell receptor (beta chain) comes out of a study of spatial heterogeneity in lung cancer. Across the study: The study consistently detected more beta-chain than alpha-chain sequences. Findings of the study overall: For expanded intratumoral alpha and beta TCRs, counts tracked tumor mutation counts.

Germline assignment: CDR1 SQVTM and CDR2 ANQGSEA. The CDR3 runs to 12 residues. V lost 3 bases to trimming and J lost 0 bases, with 5 bases between them. Relative to its sample, this clonotype is medium-sized (0.01 to 0.1%). Its antigen is not known. Indicated time point: sample taken at primary tumor resection. Without sorting, whole RNA was sequenced from tumor, nontumor lung or frozen PBMC. Each CDR3 protein gets one entry after TCRdb re-called the 5' RACE reads with MiXCR. The top ten hold about a fifth of the sample, which has 3,900 or so distinct CDR3 sequences, roughly 6.2% seen once. The receptor comes from a male donor with early-stage non-small cell lung cancer. The chain has TRBV29-1 and TRBJ2-5; D remains ambiguous. Sequencing was performed on lung tumor tissue, taken at surgery. CDR3 protein: CSVDRDQETQYF. The CDR3 coding sequence is TGCAGCGTTGACCGGGACCAAGAGACCCAGTACTTC.